The 15 T cell receptor beta chains presented below share a single source sample, sequenced in a study of identical twins. TCRdb independently ran MiXCR on the 5' RACE reads; one entry per CDR3 protein. In the table there are 640,000 or so distinct CDR3 sequences, 6.1% of which are singletons. The sample comprised naive T cells sorted from blood. The receptor source for this set is a young man in good health.

V gene TRBV6-2 or TRBV6-3 combines with J gene TRBJ1-5, with 9 bases fitting TRBD1. V dropped 6 bases and J dropped 9; count of bases not matched to a gene: 9. Germline V gives CDR1 MNHEY, CDR2 SVGEGT. The CDR3 contains 14 residues. For the CDR3, the DNA is TGTGCCAGCAGCCGAGACAGGGGGAGGCGGCCCCAGCATTTT. Its translation is CASSRDRGRRPQHF.

This clonotype showed up just a few times. DNA of the CDR3: TGTGCCAGCAGCTCCACAGGGGGCGTCTACAATGAGCAGTTCTTC. It yields the protein CASSSTGGVYNEQFF. The rearrangement joins TRBV7-9 to TRBJ2-1, with 9 bases identical to TRBD1. Trimming cost V 4 bases and J 3 bases; bases outside gene matches: 4. Germline V CDR1 and CDR2: SEHNR, FQNEAQ (reference sequence). The CDR3 has 15 residues.

This clonotype was seen ten or more times. The chain employs TRBV15 and TRBJ2-3; D may match TRBD1 or TRBD2 (5 bases each). Germline values: CDR1 LNHNV, CDR2 YYDKDF (reference sequence). Trimming removed 5 bases at V and 6 bases at J, with 9 bases between. This CDR3 contains 12 residues. The CDR3, as DNA: TGTGCCACCAGCTCCTGGGGGGATACGCAGTATTTT. This translates into CATSSWGDTQYF.

This clonotype was seen a handful of times. The chain links TRBV6-2 or TRBV6-3 to TRBJ1-1; possibly TRBD1 for D (6 bases). V gave up 2 bases and J gave up 4 bases, with 26 bases separating them. This CDR3 region has 19 residues. Germline V gives CDR1 MNHEY, CDR2 SVGEGT. The CDR3 sequence: CASSYREIVMTGIGTEAFF. The CDR3 DNA follows: TGTGCCAGCAGTTACCGGGAAATCGTGATGACAGGAATTGGCACTGAAGCTTTCTTT.

The sample holds many counts of this clonotype. This sequence joins TRBV5-1 and TRBJ2-1, with D possibly matching TRBD1 (5 bases). CDR3 length: 14 residues. CDR1 SGHRS and CDR2 YFSETQ come from the germline V gene. The ends were cut back, 2 bases at V and 0 bases at J, with 6 bases in the middle. The CDR3 loop reads CASSFRDSYNEQFF. The CDR3, as DNA: TGCGCCAGCAGCTTCAGGGACTCCTACAATGAGCAGTTCTTC.

This clonotype has just a few counts. The gene calls are TRBV18 and TRBJ2-5; possible D gene TRBD2, 6 bases. The V gene's germline CDR1 is KGHSH and CDR2 LQKENI. The CDR3 has 13 amino acids. Trimming took 2 bases from V and 5 from J, leaving 9 bases between them. The CDR3 sequence is CASSPISGETQYF. CDR3 sequence (DNA): TGTGCCAGCTCACCAATAAGCGGGGAGACCCAGTACTTC.

The J gene is TRBJ1-2, the V gene TRBV7-2; a possible D gene is TRBD1 (6 bases). The length of the CDR3 is 14 residues. Germline-derived CDR1 and CDR2 are SGHTA and FQGNSA. Trimming left V 1 base short and J 7 bases short, with 13 bases between. CDR3 in DNA: TGTGCCAGCAGCTTAGGGGGGCCTCCCGTTGGCTACACCTTC. Translation: CASSLGGPPVGYTF.

The genes are TRBV29-1 and TRBJ2-1; no clear D gene. Germline loops: CDR1 SQVTM, CDR2 ANQGSEA. This CDR3 region has 13 residues. V lost 3 bases to trimming and J lost 4 bases, with 10 bases between them. The CDR3 nucleotides read TGCAGCGTTGAGGGCCACAAATACAATGAGCAGTTCTTC. As protein: CSVEGHKYNEQFF.

This clonotype was detected only a few times. The chain is built from TRBV6-5 and TRBJ2-2; 7 bases are a match to TRBD1. J was trimmed by 1 base and V by 4 bases; bases with no gene match: 6. This CDR3 region has 16 residues. Germline V lookup: CDR1 MNHEY, CDR2 SVGAGI. DNA for the CDR3: TGTGCCAGCAGTTTTAGGACAGGCTGGAACACCGGGGAGCTGTTTTTT. Encoded protein: CASSFRTGWNTGELFF.

This clonotype was seen more than once but under ten times. The rearrangement links TRBV6-1 to TRBJ2-5; possible D gene TRBD2, 5 bases. CDR1 is MNHNS, CDR2 SASEGT, per germline. V shed 11 bases and J shed 2 bases, with 18 bases lying between them. The CDR3 has 14 residues. Here the CDR3 DNA reads TGTGCCCGCGACGAAAGGAGGATGCAAGAGACCCAGTACTTC. Protein: CARDERRMQETQYF.

This clonotype appeared many times. The chain uses TRBV10-3 and TRBJ2-5; no definite D call. V lost 6 bases to trimming and J lost 2 bases, with 10 bases between them. The length of the CDR3 is 13 residues. Germline CDR1 is ENHRY and CDR2 is SYGVKD. The CDR3 DNA reads TGTGCCATCAGCGTCAGCCTTCAAGAGACCCAGTACTTC. Protein sequence: CAISVSLQETQYF.

In its sample, this clonotype was seen many times. The V call is TRBV12-3 or TRBV12-4, the J call TRBJ2-2; D call uncertain. The CDR3 runs to 19 residues. Trimming took 2 bases from V and 3 from J, leaving 22 bases between them. CDR3 nucleotides: TGTGCCAGCAGTTTAAATCCCGGCTCTCCCACTACTCACACCGGGGAGCTGTTTTTT. Its protein product is CASSLNPGSPTTHTGELFF.

In this sample, this clonotype turned up many times. The chain is built from TRBV12-3 or TRBV12-4 and TRBJ2-5; 7 nucleotides line up with TRBD2. V shed 6 bases, J shed 1 base, and the junction held 5 bases outside the gene matches. The CDR3 sequence is 14 residues long. CDR3: CASRAGRIQETQYF. The CDR3 region has the DNA TGTGCCAGCAGAGCGGGACGGATCCAAGAGACCCAGTACTTC.

This clonotype came up many times. The chain carries TRBV10-3 and TRBJ2-5; D may be TRBD1 (6 bases). Trimming left V 2 bases short and J 5 bases short, with 12 bases between. Germline values: CDR1 ENHRY, CDR2 SYGVKD. This CDR3 comprises 14 residues. For the CDR3, the DNA is TGTGCCATCAGTGAGATCGGACAGTTTGAGACCCAGTACTTC. Translated, it gives CAISEIGQFETQYF.

The chain recombines TRBV18 with TRBJ2-6, with D perhaps TRBD1 (6 bases). Trimming took off 3 bases at V and 4 bases at J, with 13 bases between the two ends. The CDR3 loop spans 16 amino acids. The V gene's germline CDR1 is KGHSH and CDR2 LQKENI. The CDR3 nucleotides are TGTGCCAGCTCACCCCAGGGGAACTCCGGGGCCAACGTCCTGACTTTC. This translates into CASSPQGNSGANVLTF.